A selection of T cell receptor beta chains follows, all from one sample in a study of human T cells and chemical hapten exposure. MiXCR was run by TCRdb on the RACE reads, yielding one entry per CDR3 protein. The sample contains about 380,000 distinct CDR3 sequences, about 6% of which appear only once. Source: whole blood, taken in connection with sensitization to the hapten diphenylcyclopropenone (DPC). The source is a woman under 30 with alopecia areata. Some clones in this sample may be carry-over from other donors' samples. The CDR3 runs from the conserved cysteine through the conserved F or W. A D gene is named only where the DNA matches it firmly. Some rows mark clone size as missing; the rest say once, few, many or name a class of expanded clone.

many	TRBJ1-1	NA	TRBV27	TGTGCCAGCAGAAAAACGGCTGGGGGGATAGGGACTGAAGCTTTCTTT	CASRKTAGGIGTEAFF
few	TRBJ2-7	NA	TRBV6-1	TGTGCCAGCAGTGAAGGGCCCGGGACCTTAACATACGAGCAGTACTTC	CASSEGPGTLTYEQYF
many	TRBJ2-2	TRBD2	TRBV7-9	TGTGCCAGCAGCCTCAGCGGGGGGAACACCGGGGAGCTGTTTTTT	CASSLSGGNTGELFF
many	TRBJ1-5	NA	TRBV6-5	TGTGCCAGCAGTTACTCTGGCCGTATCAATCAGCCCCAGCATTTT	CASSYSGRINQPQHF
many	TRBJ1-6	NA	TRBV27	TGTGCCAGCAGTTTATCGCTGAGCTCCTATAATTCACCCCTCCACTTT	CASSLSLSSYNSPLHF
many	TRBJ1-4	TRBD1	TRBV12-3/TRBV12-4	TGTGCCAGCAGAAGCACAGGGGGCCCTAATGAAAAACTGTTTTTT	CASRSTGGPNEKLFF
many	TRBJ2-3	TRBD2	TRBV7-9	TGTGCCAGCAGCTTCGGACTAGCAGGCACAGATACGCAGTATTTT	CASSFGLAGTDTQYF
few	TRBJ1-1	NA	TRBV6-5	TGTGCCAGCAGTTACGTCGGAGCCCCGCAAGCTTTCTTT	CASSYVGAPQAFF
many	TRBJ1-1	TRBD1	TRBV12-3/TRBV12-4	TGTGCCAGCAGTTTAGCCGGGACAGGGAGGGGAGCTTTCTTT	CASSLAGTGRGAFF
many	TRBJ2-7	NA	TRBV10-3	TGTGCCATCAGAAGTCAGGACGAGCAGTACTTC	CAIRSQDEQYF
NA	TRBJ1-1	TRBD1	TRBV28	TGTGCCAGCAGCCCAGCCCTTGGACAGGGGAACACTGAAGCTTTCTTT	CASSPALGQGNTEAFF
many	TRBJ2-5	NA	TRBV20-1	TGCAGTGCCAGGGAAGACAGTTCCCAAGAGACCCAGTACTTC	CSAREDSSQETQYF
few	TRBJ2-3	NA	TRBV20-1	TGCAGTGCTCCCCCCACAGGGACAGATACGCAGTATTTT	CSAPPTGTDTQYF
few	TRBJ2-3	TRBD2	TRBV6-2/TRBV6-3	TGTGCCAGCAGTTACACTATAGCGGGGGGGCGAACAGATACGCAGTATTTT	CASSYTIAGGRTDTQYF
few	TRBJ2-2	NA	TRBV4-3	TGCGCCAGCAGCCCGGTGGTTCTATCCAACACCGGGGAGCTGTTTTTT	CASSPVVLSNTGELFF
many	TRBJ1-5	NA	TRBV18	TGTGCCAGCTCACCGTCGGACTTTAATCAGCCCCAGCATTTT	CASSPSDFNQPQHF
NA	TRBJ1-1	NA	TRBV20-1	TGCAGTGCTAGAGATACATCAAAGAACACTGAAGCTTTCTTT	CSARDTSKNTEAFF
few	TRBJ1-6	TRBD1	TRBV7-2	TGTGCCAGCAGCCCCGACAGGGGCGTGAGTTCACCCCTCCACTTT	CASSPDRGVSSPLHF
few	TRBJ2-3	TRBD2	TRBV6-2/TRBV6-3	TGTGCCAGCAGTTACCCACTAGCGGGGGGGCCTGGGGATACGCAGTATTTT	CASSYPLAGGPGDTQYF